The T cell receptor beta chain described here comes from a study of a mutant IDH1 vaccine in newly diagnosed glioma. On the study more broadly: Patients began vaccination 4-6 weeks after radiotherapy alone, or with temozolomide cycles.

Libraries were prepared by immunoSEQ multiplex PCR; TCRdb keeps only in-frame clonotypes and omits some of them. The profile shows 60,000 to 75,000 clones, 70% to 90% of them singletons. This CDR3 contains 12 residues. V was pared by 4 bases and J by 7 bases, with 8 bases between. Germline loops: CDR1 MNHNY, CDR2 SVGAGI (reference sequence). Documented time point: week 35, safety follow-up. Each vaccine dose was 300 ug of mutant IDH1 20-mer peptide, with topical imiquimod. Scheduled for weeks 1, 3, 5, 7, 11, 15, 19 and 23, eight vaccinations were given to patients. Worth noting for this clone: Its antigen is still unknown.

The rearrangement joins TRBV6-6 to TRBJ2-1; D is unclear. The sample was PBMCs, taken from a glioma patient whose treatment included an IDH1 peptide vaccine. The TCR sequence derives from a man aged 25-45 years with glioma. The CDR3 region has the DNA TGTGCCAGCAGTTTACACGCTAATGAGCAGTTCTTC. Translation gives CASSLHANEQFF.